This TCR beta chain was retrieved from a study of beta chain features in type 1 diabetes. Study conclusions and caveats: Shorter TCRB CDR3s, moderately but significantly so, were found in Type 1 diabetes patients in all four CD4+ subsets. Among type 1 diabetes patients, VDJ junctions had fewer insertions and more deletions.

This clone was detected a few times. Its target is unknown. Expressed TCRB transcripts got sequenced, as all isolated RNA was reverse transcribed. The study sequenced naive, central memory and regulatory T cell samples to an average of about 3.8 million reads. Clones were sequenced by immunoSEQ multiplex PCR, and TCRdb holds only the in-frame ones, with some missing. The sample records about 620,000 clones, roughly 16% being singletons. This clonotype was obtained from a man younger than 30 in good health. The sample comprised naive CD4+ T cells from blood.

In nucleotides, the CDR3 is TGTGCCAGCAGCGCAGACAGGGGGCCAAACACTGAAGCTTTCTTT. It translates to CASSADRGPNTEAFF. This chain joins TRBV9 and TRBJ1-1; 10 bases map to TRBD1. This CDR3 spans 15 amino acids. Per germline, CDR1 SGDLS and CDR2 YYNGEE. The V gene end was trimmed by 3 bases and the J gene end by 2 bases; junction bases not matched to a gene: 4.